This T cell receptor beta chain stems from a study of PD-1 blockade in mismatch repair-deficient tumors. The CDR3 spans 13 residues. In germline, CDR1 is MNHEY, CDR2 SMNVEV (reference sequence). Trimming pared 5 bases from V and 0 bases from J, leaving 7 bases between. General study findings and limits: After pembrolizumab, tumor-resident clones rose rapidly, then generally contracted before radiologic responses.

About this clone itself: The target antigen is unknown.

The data were produced by immunoSEQ multiplex PCR, yet TCRdb's version contains in-frame clones alone and is incomplete. This table has 800 to 1,100 clones, around 80% appearing once. The time point: archival surgical resection tumor tissue. V is TRBV27 and J is TRBJ1-1; weak D call: TRBD1 (6 bases). The source is an adult with mismatch repair-deficient cancer. This sample comprised primary tumor tissue, obtained from a patient treated with pembrolizumab. The CDR3 here is CASSTGMNTEAFF. CDR3 nucleotide sequence: TGTGCCAGCAGTACAGGGATGAACACTGAAGCTTTCTTT.